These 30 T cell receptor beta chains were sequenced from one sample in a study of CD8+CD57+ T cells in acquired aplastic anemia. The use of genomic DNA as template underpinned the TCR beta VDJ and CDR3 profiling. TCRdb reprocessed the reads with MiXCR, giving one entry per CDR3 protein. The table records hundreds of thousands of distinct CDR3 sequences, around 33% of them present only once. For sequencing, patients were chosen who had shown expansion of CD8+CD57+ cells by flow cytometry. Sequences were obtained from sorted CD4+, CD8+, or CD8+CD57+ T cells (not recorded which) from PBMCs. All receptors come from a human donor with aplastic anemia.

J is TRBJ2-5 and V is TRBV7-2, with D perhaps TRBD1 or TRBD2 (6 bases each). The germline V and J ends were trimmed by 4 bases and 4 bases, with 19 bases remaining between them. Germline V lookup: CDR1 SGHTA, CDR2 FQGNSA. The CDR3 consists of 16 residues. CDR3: CASSSVGGPVPETQYF. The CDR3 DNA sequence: TGTGCCAGCAGCTCAGTTGGGGGGCCGGTACCAGAGACCCAGTACTTC.

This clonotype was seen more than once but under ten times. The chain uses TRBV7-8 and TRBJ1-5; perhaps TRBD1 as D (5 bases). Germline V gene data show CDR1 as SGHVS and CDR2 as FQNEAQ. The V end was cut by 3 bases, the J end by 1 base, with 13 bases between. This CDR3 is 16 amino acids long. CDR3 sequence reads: CASSLGDGRSNQPQHF. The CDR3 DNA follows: TGTGCCAGCAGCTTGGGGGACGGGAGAAGCAATCAGCCCCAGCATTTT.

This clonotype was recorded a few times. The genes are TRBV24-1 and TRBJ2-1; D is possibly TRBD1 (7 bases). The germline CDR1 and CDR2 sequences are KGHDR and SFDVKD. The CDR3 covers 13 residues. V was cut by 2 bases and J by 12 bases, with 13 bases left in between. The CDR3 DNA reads TGTGCCACCAGTGATTCGGACAGGCGGGGGCAGTTCTTC. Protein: CATSDSDRRGQFF.

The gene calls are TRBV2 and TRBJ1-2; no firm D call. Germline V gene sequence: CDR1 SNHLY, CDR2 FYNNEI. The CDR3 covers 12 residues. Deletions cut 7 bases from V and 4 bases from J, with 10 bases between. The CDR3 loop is CASKSGLYGYTF. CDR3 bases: TGTGCCAGCAAGAGCGGACTCTATGGCTACACCTTC.

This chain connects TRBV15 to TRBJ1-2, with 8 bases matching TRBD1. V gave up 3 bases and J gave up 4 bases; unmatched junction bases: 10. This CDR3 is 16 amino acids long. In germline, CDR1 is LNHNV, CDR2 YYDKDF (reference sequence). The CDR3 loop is CATSSHTTGQVYGYTF. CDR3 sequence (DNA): TGTGCCACCAGCAGTCACACCACGGGACAGGTCTATGGCTACACCTTC.

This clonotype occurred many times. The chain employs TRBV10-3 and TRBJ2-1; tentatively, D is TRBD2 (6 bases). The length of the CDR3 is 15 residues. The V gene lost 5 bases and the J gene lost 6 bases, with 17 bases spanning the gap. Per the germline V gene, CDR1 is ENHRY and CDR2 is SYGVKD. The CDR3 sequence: CAISSGAPGGNEQFF. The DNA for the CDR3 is TGTGCCATCAGTTCCGGGGCTCCCGGGGGCAATGAGCAGTTCTTC.

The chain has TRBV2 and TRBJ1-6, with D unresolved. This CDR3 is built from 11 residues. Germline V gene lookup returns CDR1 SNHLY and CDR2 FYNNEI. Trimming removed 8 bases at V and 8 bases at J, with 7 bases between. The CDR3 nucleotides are TGTGCCAGCGGCCTCGATTCACCCCTCCACTTT. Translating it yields CASGLDSPLHF.

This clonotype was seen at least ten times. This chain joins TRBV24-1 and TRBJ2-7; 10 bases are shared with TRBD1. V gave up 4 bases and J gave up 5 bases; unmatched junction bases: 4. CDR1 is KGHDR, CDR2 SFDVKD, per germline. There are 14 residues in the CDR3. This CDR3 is CATSDSGQGNEQYF. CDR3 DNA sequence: TGTGCCACCAGTGACTCGGGACAGGGGAACGAGCAGTACTTC.

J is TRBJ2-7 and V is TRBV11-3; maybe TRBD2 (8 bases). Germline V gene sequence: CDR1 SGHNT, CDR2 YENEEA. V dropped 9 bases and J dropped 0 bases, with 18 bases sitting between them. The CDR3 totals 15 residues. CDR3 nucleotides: TGTGCCAGTAGTATCGGGGGGGACAGCTCCTACGAGCAGTACTTC. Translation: CASSIGGDSSYEQYF.

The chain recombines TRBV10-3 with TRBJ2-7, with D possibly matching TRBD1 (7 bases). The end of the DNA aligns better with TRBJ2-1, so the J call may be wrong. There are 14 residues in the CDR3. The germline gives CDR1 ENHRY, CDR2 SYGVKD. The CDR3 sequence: CASRRGQSYNEQFF. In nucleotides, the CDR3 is TGTGCCAGCAGGAGGGGACAGTCCTACAATGAGCAGTTCTTC.

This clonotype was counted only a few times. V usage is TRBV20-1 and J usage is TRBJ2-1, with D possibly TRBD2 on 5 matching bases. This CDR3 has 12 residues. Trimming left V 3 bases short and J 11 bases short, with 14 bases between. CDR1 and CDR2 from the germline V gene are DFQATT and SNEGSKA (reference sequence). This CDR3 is CSARALEEQQFF. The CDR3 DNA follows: TGCAGTGCTAGGGCTCTGGAGGAACAGCAGTTCTTC.

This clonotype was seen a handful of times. The DNA of the CDR3 is TGCAGTGCTGGGACAGGGGACTATGGCTACACCTTC. Translating it yields CSAGTGDYGYTF. The chain combines TRBV20-1 with TRBJ1-2, with 10 bases aligning to TRBD1. J gave up 3 bases and V 5 bases, and 0 bases lay outside the gene matches. Germline CDR1 is DFQATT and CDR2 is SNEGSKA (reference sequence). The CDR3 totals 12 residues.

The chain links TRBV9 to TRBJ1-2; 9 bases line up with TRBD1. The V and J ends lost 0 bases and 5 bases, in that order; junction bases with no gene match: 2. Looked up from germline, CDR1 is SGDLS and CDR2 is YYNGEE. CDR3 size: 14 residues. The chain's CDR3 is CASSVDGQGYGYTF. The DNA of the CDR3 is TGTGCCAGCAGCGTAGACGGACAGGGGTATGGCTACACCTTC.

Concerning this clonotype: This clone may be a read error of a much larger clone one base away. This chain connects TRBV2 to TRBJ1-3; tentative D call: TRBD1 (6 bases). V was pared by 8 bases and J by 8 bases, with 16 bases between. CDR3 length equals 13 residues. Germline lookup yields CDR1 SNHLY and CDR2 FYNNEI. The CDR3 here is CASGEQGWDTIYF. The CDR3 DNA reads TGTGCCAGCGGAGAACAGGGTTGGGACACCATATATTTT.

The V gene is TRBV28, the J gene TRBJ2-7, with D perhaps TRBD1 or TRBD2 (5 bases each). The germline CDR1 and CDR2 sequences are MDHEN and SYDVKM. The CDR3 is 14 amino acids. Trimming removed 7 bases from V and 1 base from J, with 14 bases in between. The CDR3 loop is CASKPGPPSYEQYF. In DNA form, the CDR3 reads TGTGCCAGCAAACCGGGACCGCCATCCTACGAGCAGTACTTC. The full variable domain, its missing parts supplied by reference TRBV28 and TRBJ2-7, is DVKVTQSSRYLVKRTGEKVFLECVQDMDHENMFWYRQDPGLGLRLIYFSYDVKMKEKGDIPEGYSVSREKKERFSLILESASTNQTSMYLCASKPGPPSYEQYFGPGTRLTVT.

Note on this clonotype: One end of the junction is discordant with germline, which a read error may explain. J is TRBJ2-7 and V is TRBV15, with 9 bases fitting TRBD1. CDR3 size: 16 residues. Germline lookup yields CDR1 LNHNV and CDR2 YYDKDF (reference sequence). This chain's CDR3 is CASSHPGQGTPYEQYF. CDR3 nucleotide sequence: TGCGCCAGCAGCCACCCTGGACAGGGGACCCCCTACGAGCAGTACTTC.

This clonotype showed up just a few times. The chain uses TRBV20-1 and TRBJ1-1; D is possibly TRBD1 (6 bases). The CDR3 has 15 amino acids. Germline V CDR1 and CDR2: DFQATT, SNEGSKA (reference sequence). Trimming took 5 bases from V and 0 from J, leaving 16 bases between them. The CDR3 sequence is CSAGKPTGLNTEAFF. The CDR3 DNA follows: TGCAGTGCTGGTAAACCGACAGGTTTGAACACTGAAGCTTTCTTT.

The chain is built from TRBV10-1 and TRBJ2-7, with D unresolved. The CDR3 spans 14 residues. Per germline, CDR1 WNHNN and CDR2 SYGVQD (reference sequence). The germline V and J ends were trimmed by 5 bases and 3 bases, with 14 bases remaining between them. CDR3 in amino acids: CASSFNAVSYEQYF. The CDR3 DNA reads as TGCGCCAGCAGTTTTAACGCGGTCAGCTACGAGCAGTACTTC.

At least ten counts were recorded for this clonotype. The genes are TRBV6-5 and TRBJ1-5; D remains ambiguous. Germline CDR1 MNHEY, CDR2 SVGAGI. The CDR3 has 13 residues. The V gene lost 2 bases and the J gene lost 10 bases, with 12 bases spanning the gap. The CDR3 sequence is CASSYTRLGPQHF. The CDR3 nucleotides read TGTGCCAGCAGTTACACACGATTAGGCCCCCAGCATTTT.

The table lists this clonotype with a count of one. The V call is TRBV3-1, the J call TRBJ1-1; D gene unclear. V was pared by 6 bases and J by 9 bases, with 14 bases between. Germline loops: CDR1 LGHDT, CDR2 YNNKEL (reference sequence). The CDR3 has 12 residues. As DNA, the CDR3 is TGTGCCAGCAGTCAGATGGGGAGGAAAGCTTTCTTT. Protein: CASSQMGRKAFF.

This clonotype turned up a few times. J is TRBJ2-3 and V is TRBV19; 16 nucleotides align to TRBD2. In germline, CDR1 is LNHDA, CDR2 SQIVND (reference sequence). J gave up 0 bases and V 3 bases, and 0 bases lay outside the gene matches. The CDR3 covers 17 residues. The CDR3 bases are TGTGCCAGTAGTATGGGACTAGCGGGAGGGAGCACAGATACGCAGTATTTT. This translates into CASSMGLAGGSTDTQYF.

This CDR3 reads CASSRDSSDPPQHF. Here the CDR3 DNA reads TGTGCCAGCAGCCGGGACAGCTCAGATCCGCCCCAGCATTTT. This chain links TRBV7-2 with TRBJ1-5; 7 bases match TRBD1. With V trimmed by 5 bases and J by 9 bases, 10 bases remained unmatched. The germline CDR1 and CDR2 sequences are SGHTA and FQGNSA. The CDR3 sequence is 14 residues long.

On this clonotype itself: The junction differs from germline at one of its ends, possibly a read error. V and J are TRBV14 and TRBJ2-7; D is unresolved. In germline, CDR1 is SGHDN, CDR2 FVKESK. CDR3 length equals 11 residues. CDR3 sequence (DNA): TGTGCCAGCAGCCACACCTACGGGCAGTACTTC. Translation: CASSHTYGQYF.

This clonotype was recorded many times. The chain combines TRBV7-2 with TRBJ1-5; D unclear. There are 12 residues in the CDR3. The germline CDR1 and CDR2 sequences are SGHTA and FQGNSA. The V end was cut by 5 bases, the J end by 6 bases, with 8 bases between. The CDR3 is CASSLASQPQHF. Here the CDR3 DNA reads TGTGCCAGCAGCCTCGCGAGTCAGCCCCAGCATTTT. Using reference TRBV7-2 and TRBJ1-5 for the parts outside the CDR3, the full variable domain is GAGVSQSPSNKVTEKGKDVELRCDPISGHTALYWYRQSLGQGLEFLIYFQGNSAPDKSGLPSDRFSAERTGGSVSTLTIQRTQQEDSAVYLCASSLASQPQHFGDGTRLSIL.

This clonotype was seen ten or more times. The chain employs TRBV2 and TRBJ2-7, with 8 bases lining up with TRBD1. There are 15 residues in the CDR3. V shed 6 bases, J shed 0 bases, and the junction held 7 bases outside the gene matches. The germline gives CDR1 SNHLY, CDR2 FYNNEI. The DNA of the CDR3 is TGTGCCAGCAGAATAGGGACAGGCCGCTCCTACGAGCAGTACTTC. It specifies CASRIGTGRSYEQYF.

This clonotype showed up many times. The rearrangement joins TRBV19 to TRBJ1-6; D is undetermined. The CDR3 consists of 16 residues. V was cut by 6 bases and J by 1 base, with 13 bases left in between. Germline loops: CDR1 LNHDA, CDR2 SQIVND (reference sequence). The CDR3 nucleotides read TGTGCCAGTAGGCCAAATCGGGAATCCTATAATTCACCCCTCCACTTT. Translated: CASRPNRESYNSPLHF.

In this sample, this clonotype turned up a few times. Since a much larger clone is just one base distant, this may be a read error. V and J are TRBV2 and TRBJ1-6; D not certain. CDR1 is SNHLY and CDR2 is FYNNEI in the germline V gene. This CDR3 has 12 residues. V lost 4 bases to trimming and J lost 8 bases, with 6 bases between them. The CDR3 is CASSVDDSPLHF. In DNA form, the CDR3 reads TGTGCCAGCAGTGTAGATGATTCACCCCTCCACTTT.

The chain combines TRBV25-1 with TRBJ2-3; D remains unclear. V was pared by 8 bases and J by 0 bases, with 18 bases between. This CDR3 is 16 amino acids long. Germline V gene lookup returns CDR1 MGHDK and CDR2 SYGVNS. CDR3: CASSPPQETSTDTQYF. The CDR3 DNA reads TGTGCCAGCTCACCACCCCAGGAAACTAGCACAGATACGCAGTATTTT.

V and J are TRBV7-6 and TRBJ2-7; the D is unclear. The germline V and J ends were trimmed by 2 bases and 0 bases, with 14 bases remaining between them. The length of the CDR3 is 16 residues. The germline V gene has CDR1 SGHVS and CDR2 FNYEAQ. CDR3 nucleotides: TGTGCCAGCAGCTTATGGTGGGGAAGGTCCTCCTACGAGCAGTACTTC. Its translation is CASSLWWGRSSYEQYF.

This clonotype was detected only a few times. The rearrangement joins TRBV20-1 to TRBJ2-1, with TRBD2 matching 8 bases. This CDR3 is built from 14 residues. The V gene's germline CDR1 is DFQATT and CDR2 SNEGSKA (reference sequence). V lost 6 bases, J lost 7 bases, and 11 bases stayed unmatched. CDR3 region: CSALGRAGGNEQFF. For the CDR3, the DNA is TGCAGTGCACTCGGGAGGGCCGGGGGGAATGAGCAGTTCTTC.